This T cell receptor (beta chain) was sequenced for a study of blood T cell repertoires in COVID-19. Generated by immunoSEQ multiplex PCR, the TCRdb table keeps only in-frame clones and is missing some. The sample yields roughly 130,000 clones, more than 75% seen once. V was pared by 2 bases and J by 4 bases, with 12 bases between. CDR1 and CDR2 (germline): KGHSH, LQKENI. CDR3 length: 15 amino acids. The sequence was obtained from a man at least 80 years old with acute or convalescent COVID-19. The J gene is TRBJ2-1, the V gene TRBV18; D remains unclear. The sequenced material came from peripheral blood. The CDR3 DNA sequence: TGTGCCAGCTCACCAACCGGGTATCAATACAATGAGCAGTTCTTC. Residues: CASSPTGYQYNEQFF.